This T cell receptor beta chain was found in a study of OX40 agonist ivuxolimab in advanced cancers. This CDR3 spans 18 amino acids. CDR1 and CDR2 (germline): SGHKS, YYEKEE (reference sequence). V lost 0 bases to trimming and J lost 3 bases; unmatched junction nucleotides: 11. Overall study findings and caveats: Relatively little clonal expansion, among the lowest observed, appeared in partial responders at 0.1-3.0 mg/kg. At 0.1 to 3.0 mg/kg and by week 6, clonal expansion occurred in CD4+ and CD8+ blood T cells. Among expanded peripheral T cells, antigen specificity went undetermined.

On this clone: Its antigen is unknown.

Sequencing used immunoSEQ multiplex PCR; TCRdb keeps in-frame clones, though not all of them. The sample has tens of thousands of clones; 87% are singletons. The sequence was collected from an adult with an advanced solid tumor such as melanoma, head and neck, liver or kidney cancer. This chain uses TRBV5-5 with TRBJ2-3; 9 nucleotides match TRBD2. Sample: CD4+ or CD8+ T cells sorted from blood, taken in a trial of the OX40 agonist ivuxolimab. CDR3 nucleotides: TGTGCCAGCAGCTTGGTTATAACGGCGGGAGGGTGGACAGATACGCAGTATTTT. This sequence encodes CASSLVITAGGWTDTQYF.